This entry lists 20 T cell receptor beta chains sequenced from one sample in a study of PD-L1 blockade in urothelial cancer. Described time point: pretreatment peripheral blood. Measured with immunoSEQ multiplex PCR; TCRdb has only the in-frame clones, and not every one. The table lists tens of thousands of clones, roughly 84% of them singletons. Sequences were derived from PBMCs, sampled around atezolizumab (anti-PD-L1) treatment. These receptors came from a man aged 55 to 70 with urothelial cancer.

DNA of the CDR3: TGCGCCAGCAGCAGAGGGAATAGCGGCGGGGCAGATACGCAGTATTTT. It encodes CASSRGNSGGADTQYF. The chain combines TRBV5-1 with TRBJ2-3; a possible D gene is TRBD2 (6 bases). Germline V lookup: CDR1 SGHRS, CDR2 YFSETQ. This CDR3 is 16 amino acids long. V was pared by 4 bases and J by 4 bases, with 19 bases between. Supplemented by reference TRBV5-1 and TRBJ2-3, the full variable domain reads KAGVTQTPRYLIKTRGQQVTLSCSPISGHRSVSWYQQTPGQGLQFLFEYFSETQRNKGNFPGRFSGRQFSNSRSEMNVSTLELGDSALYLCASSRGNSGGADTQYFGPGTRLTVL.

The gene calls are TRBV25-1 and TRBJ2-2, with 7 bases fitting TRBD2. V dropped 5 bases and J dropped 3; count of bases not matched to a gene: 9. CDR1 and CDR2 from the germline V gene are MGHDK and SYGVNS. The CDR3 runs 16 residues. CDR3 bases: TGTGCCAGCAGTCCTTGGGGGGGGACGGACACCGGGGAGCTGTTTTTT. This gives the protein CASSPWGGTDTGELFF.

CDR3 sequence: CASSLVGGEETQYF. In nucleotides, the CDR3 is TGCGCCAGCAGCTTGGTTGGGGGGGAGGAGACCCAGTACTTC. The rearrangement uses TRBV5-1 and TRBJ2-5; 7 bases fit TRBD2. From germline, CDR1 is SGHRS and CDR2 YFSETQ. Trimming cost V 0 bases and J 5 bases; bases outside gene matches: 4. This CDR3 is built from 14 residues. Looking up the rest from reference TRBV5-1 and TRBJ2-5 gives the full variable domain: KAGVTQTPRYLIKTRGQQVTLSCSPISGHRSVSWYQQTPGQGLQFLFEYFSETQRNKGNFPGRFSGRQFSNSRSEMNVSTLELGDSALYLCASSLVGGEETQYFGPGTRLLVL.

The V gene is TRBV5-4, the J gene TRBJ2-2, with 9 bases lining up with TRBD1. The CDR3 is 14 residues long. V lost 4 bases, J lost 10 bases, and 8 bases stayed unmatched. The germline gives CDR1 SGHNT, CDR2 YYREEE (reference sequence). Here the CDR3 reads CASSPTTGGTELFF. The CDR3 DNA is TGTGCCAGCAGCCCTACGACAGGGGGAACGGAGCTGTTTTTT.

The chain uses TRBV14 and TRBJ2-3, with a tentative D call TRBD2 (5 bases). The CDR3 runs 16 residues. V lost 4 bases to trimming and J lost 4 bases, with 18 bases between them. Germline loops: CDR1 SGHDN, CDR2 FVKESK. CDR3 sequence reads: CASSLLGRVWSDTQYF. As DNA, the CDR3 is TGTGCCAGCAGCCTCCTCGGGCGGGTTTGGTCAGATACGCAGTATTTT.

The chain recombines TRBV7-6 with TRBJ1-3; TRBD1 aligns across 8 bases. The CDR3 runs to 16 residues. J gave up 4 bases and V 6 bases, and 11 bases lay outside the gene matches. Germline values: CDR1 SGHVS, CDR2 FNYEAQ. CDR3 in amino acids: CASSLTGGSSGNTIYF. The CDR3 DNA follows: TGTGCCAGCAGTCTTACAGGGGGATCTTCCGGAAACACCATATATTTT.

The rearrangement joins TRBV4-3 to TRBJ2-1, with 9 bases that match TRBD2. J was trimmed by 9 bases and V by 6 bases; bases with no gene match: 9. Per germline, CDR1 LGHNA and CDR2 YSLEER. The length of the CDR3 is 14 residues. The CDR3 DNA follows: TGCGCCAGCAGACTCGGGACTAGCAGTAGTGAGCAGTTCTTC. As protein: CASRLGTSSSEQFF.

The chain is built from TRBV6-1 and TRBJ2-5, with TRBD2 identical over 8 bases. This CDR3 is 15 amino acids long. Unmatched junction bases numbered 12, after V lost 7 bases and J lost 5 bases. Per the germline V gene, CDR1 is MNHNS and CDR2 is SASEGT. CDR3 loop: CASTEGLSGGETQYF. CDR3 DNA: TGTGCCAGCACCGAGGGACTCTCGGGGGGGGAGACCCAGTACTTC.

The sample holds one count of this clone. The chain recombines TRBV29-1 with TRBJ2-2; 7 nucleotides align to TRBD2. V lost 7 bases, J lost 6 bases, and 11 bases stayed unmatched. The germline gives CDR1 SQVTM, CDR2 ANQGSEA. The CDR3 covers 14 residues. In nucleotides, the CDR3 is TGCAGCGCCGCCGGGACTACCAATTCCGGGGAGCTGTTTTTT. Encoded protein: CSAAGTTNSGELFF.

This rearrangement joins TRBV7-6 to TRBJ1-6, with D unresolved. Germline V lookup: CDR1 SGHVS, CDR2 FNYEAQ. The CDR3 is 15 residues long. Between the trimmed V and J ends, which lost 0 bases and 8 bases, there was a span of 11 bases. The CDR3 nucleotides read TGTGCCAGCAGCTTAGCATCCGTGTCGGATTCACCCCTCCACTTT. Protein: CASSLASVSDSPLHF.

The chain couples TRBV28 to TRBJ1-2, with D uncertain. The ends were cut back, 3 bases at V and 4 bases at J, with 6 bases in the middle. The germline gives CDR1 MDHEN, CDR2 SYDVKM. CDR3 length: 12 residues. The CDR3 DNA reads as TGTGCCAGCAGTTTTGGAGTCTATGGCTACACCTTC. This encodes CASSFGVYGYTF.

This sequence joins TRBV7-9 and TRBJ2-1; 7 bases map to TRBD1. CDR1 SEHNR and CDR2 FQNEAQ come from the germline V gene (reference sequence). V was clipped by 5 bases and J by 7 bases; unmatched bases: 11. The CDR3 is 15 amino acids. The DNA of the CDR3 is TGTGCCAGCAGCGCCCGACAGGGTTGGTGGAATGAGCAGTTCTTC. As protein: CASSARQGWWNEQFF.

This chain connects TRBV9 to TRBJ2-1; 10 nucleotides align to TRBD1. V was clipped by 6 bases and J by 8 bases; unmatched bases: 11. Per germline, CDR1 SGDLS and CDR2 YYNGEE. CDR3 length: 15 residues. Here the CDR3 DNA reads TGTGCCAGCACCGTTACTATCGACAGGGGGCATGAGCAGTTCTTC. Protein: CASTVTIDRGHEQFF.

The V gene is TRBV6-6, the J gene TRBJ2-5; TRBD2 aligns across 7 bases. The V segment lost 3 bases and the J segment 5 bases; nucleotides outside the gene matches: 12. Germline CDR1 is MNHNY and CDR2 is SVGAGI (reference sequence). This CDR3 comprises 16 residues. CDR3 amino acids: CASSYRQGGTLETQYF. The DNA for the CDR3 is TGTGCCAGCAGTTATCGGCAGGGAGGGACCCTCGAGACCCAGTACTTC.

This chain uses TRBV5-4 with TRBJ2-3; 8 nucleotides line up with TRBD2. The CDR3 loop spans 15 amino acids. Germline V gene lookup returns CDR1 SGHNT and CDR2 YYREEE (reference sequence). J gave up 3 bases and V 2 bases, and 5 bases lay outside the gene matches. CDR3 sequence reads: CASSFPLAGTDTQYF. The CDR3, as DNA: TGTGCCAGCAGCTTCCCGTTAGCGGGGACAGATACGCAGTATTTT.

The V gene is TRBV7-2, the J gene TRBJ2-5; TRBD2 matches 8 bases. V dropped 1 base and J dropped 2; count of bases not matched to a gene: 9. The V gene's germline CDR1 is SGHTA and CDR2 FQGNSA. This CDR3 is built from 17 residues. The CDR3 spells CASSLGNLAGLQETQYF. For the CDR3, the DNA is TGTGCCAGCAGCTTAGGTAATCTAGCGGGCCTACAAGAGACCCAGTACTTC.

The genes are TRBV9 and TRBJ1-1; 7 positions match TRBD1. Germline V gene sequence: CDR1 SGDLS, CDR2 YYNGEE. The CDR3 runs to 16 residues. Trimming took 3 bases from V and 2 from J; bases not matched to a gene: 10. The DNA of the CDR3 is TGTGCCAGCAGCGCCTCCGGGACAGCTTTTAACACTGAAGCTTTCTTT. As protein: CASSASGTAFNTEAFF.

The chain recombines TRBV27 with TRBJ2-5, with 7 bases aligning to TRBD2. Germline trimming cut 3 bases from V and 9 bases from J; bases unmatched to any gene: 13. Germline values: CDR1 MNHEY, CDR2 SMNVEV (reference sequence). The length of the CDR3 is 15 residues. The CDR3 DNA follows: TGTGCCAGCAGTTTTGGAAGCGGGGCACCGGGAGCCCAGTACTTC. Translating gives CASSFGSGAPGAQYF.

The chain carries TRBV19 and TRBJ1-5; 9 bases agree with TRBD1. This CDR3 contains 18 residues. J lost 1 base, V lost 0 bases, and 7 bases had no gene match. Germline lookup yields CDR1 LNHDA and CDR2 SQIVND (reference sequence). This CDR3 is CASSIDQRGTGSNQPQHF. The CDR3 nucleotides read TGTGCCAGTAGTATAGATCAGAGGGGGACAGGGAGCAATCAGCCCCAGCATTTT. The full variable domain, its missing parts supplied by reference TRBV19 and TRBJ1-5, is DGGITQSPKYLFRKEGQNVTLSCEQNLNHDAMYWYRQDPGQGLRLIYYSQIVNDFQKGDIAEGYSVSREKKESFPLTVTSAQKNPTAFYLCASSIDQRGTGSNQPQHFGDGTRLSIL.

The rearrangement links TRBV5-1 to TRBJ2-7; TRBD1 is a possible D gene (7 bases). V was trimmed by 4 bases and J by 2 bases, leaving 16 bases between them. Germline assignment: CDR1 SGHRS and CDR2 YFSETQ. The CDR3 covers 15 residues. The CDR3 coding sequence is TGCGCCAGCAGCGGCGGGACAGTGAGGACCTACGAGCAGTACTTC. Encoded protein: CASSGGTVRTYEQYF.